A single sample gave rise to the 27 T cell receptor beta chains below, sequenced in a study of T cells in women clearing cervical HPV infection. The table came from immunoSEQ multiplex PCR; TCRdb's copy has only in-frame clones and leaves some out. Its table records about 39,000 clones. The sample comprised blood buffy coat. These receptors came from a woman between 18 and 70 years old with a cervical HPV16 infection that either progressed to CIN3+ or cleared (not recorded which).

Of note for this clone: The read falls 3 residues short of the CDR3 end, and the missing part is taken from the germline J gene. The V call is TRBV2, the J call TRBJ2-4, with TRBD1 matching 8 bases. This CDR3 region has 17 residues. The germline gives CDR1 SNHLY, CDR2 FYNNEI. The CDR3 protein is CASSYRDRWVSSGGQYF. The CDR3 DNA, read in part, is TGTGCCAGCAGCTACCGGGACAGGTGGGTTTCGTCCGGGGGT.

In the case of this clone: The read terminates 3 residues before the CDR3 end, so the remaining end is supplied by the germline J gene. V and J are TRBV5-1 and TRBJ2-7, with 9 nucleotides matching TRBD2. CDR1 is SGHRS, CDR2 YFSETQ, per germline. This CDR3 has 14 residues. The trim removed 9 bases at V and 2 bases at J, leaving 9 bases unmatched. CDR3 sequence: CATRSSSGAYEQYF. Partial CDR3 DNA: TGCGCCACCAGGAGTTCTAGCGGGGCCTACGAG.

As to this clone: The read ends 3 residues before the CDR3 terminus; that terminus is restored from the germline J gene. The chain links TRBV20-1 to TRBJ2-1; possible D gene TRBD2, 6 bases. Trimming shortened V by 5 bases and J by 6 bases, and 20 bases separated the two germline ends. Per germline, CDR1 DFQATT and CDR2 SNEGSKA (reference sequence). The CDR3 runs 15 residues. The CDR3 loop is CSAFSRDSYGNEQFF. The sequenced part of the CDR3 DNA is TGCAGTGCTTTTTCGCGGGATTCCTATGGCAATGAG.

As to this clone: Read coverage stops 3 residues before the CDR3 terminus; the germline J gene supplies the remainder. The chain links TRBV2 to TRBJ2-5; 7 bases agree with TRBD2. The CDR3 extends over 13 amino acids. Losses at the gene ends were 7 bases for V and 3 bases for J; bases not matched to a gene: 5. CDR1 is SNHLY, CDR2 FYNNEI, per germline. CDR3 DNA, as far as it was read: TGTGCCAGCACCCCCGGGGGGAAAGAGACC. Amino acids: CASTPGGKET. The CDR3 in its entirety is CASTPGGKETQYF.

Concerning this clone: The CDR3 is cut off 3 residues early in the read; its end comes from the germline J gene. The chain is built from TRBV7-2 and TRBJ2-7, with D perhaps TRBD2 (5 bases). V dropped 5 bases and J dropped 6 bases, with 14 bases sitting between them. The CDR3 is 13 amino acids. Per germline, CDR1 SGHTA and CDR2 FQGNSA. The CDR3 here is CASSPGFRGEQYF. CDR3 DNA, as far as it was read: TGTGCCAGCAGCCCGGGCTTTCGGGGCGAG.

About this clone: The CDR3 end lies 3 residues beyond the end of the read and is filled in from the germline J gene. V and J are TRBV2 and TRBJ1-2, with 8 nucleotides matching TRBD1. CDR3 size: 14 residues. Germline lookup yields CDR1 SNHLY and CDR2 FYNNEI. This CDR3 is CASSEGRGQKGYTF. The CDR3 bases that were read are TGTGCCAGCAGTGAGGGCAGGGGGCAAAAGGGC. The entire variable domain, with the rest obtained from reference TRBV2 and TRBJ1-2, is as follows: EPEVTQTPSHQVTQMGQEVILRCVPISNHLYFYWYRQILGQKVEFLVSFYNNEISEKSEIFDDQFSVERPDGSNFTLKIRSTKLEDSAMYFCASSEGRGQKGYTFGSGTRLTVV.

Concerning this clone: The read gets to within 3 residues of the CDR3 end, and the germline J gene fills in the rest. This chain connects TRBV28 to TRBJ1-4; 7 bases are a match to TRBD1. Germline V lookup: CDR1 MDHEN, CDR2 SYDVKM. The CDR3 is made up of 13 amino acids. V was pared by 6 bases and J by 7 bases, with 5 bases of the junction left unmatched. The covered CDR3 bases are TGTGCCAGCAGGACAGGGTATCGTGAAAAA. As protein: CASRTGYREK. The entire CDR3 is CASRTGYREKLFF.

Worth noting for this clone: The read stops 3 residues short of the end of the CDR3; the missing end is completed from the germline J gene. This sequence joins TRBV4-1 and TRBJ1-2, with TRBD1 matching over 9 bases. Germline lookup yields CDR1 MGHRA and CDR2 YSYEKL. The trim removed 1 base at V and 7 bases at J, leaving 10 bases unmatched. The CDR3 loop spans 16 amino acids. CDR3 DNA (partial): TGCGCCAGCAGCCAAGCTACAGGGGGCGTTCGGAGTGGC. As protein: CASSQATGGVRSG. The whole CDR3 sequence is CASSQATGGVRSGYTF.

A remark on this clone: With the read ending 3 residues before the CDR3 end, the germline J gene is used to fill in that end. This sequence joins TRBV14 and TRBJ2-7; 9 bases map to TRBD2. V shed 4 bases and J 0 bases; nucleotides not matched to a gene: 13. The CDR3 has 18 amino acids. Germline-derived CDR1 and CDR2 are SGHDN and FVKESK. CDR3 loop: CASSRMSFSGGSSYEQYF. The sequenced CDR3 bases are TGTGCCAGCAGCCGGATGTCGTTTAGCGGGGGAAGCTCCTACGAG.

As to this clone: The DNA ends 3 residues before the CDR3 does, and the rest of the CDR3 is filled in from the germline J gene. The chain is built from TRBV19 and TRBJ2-7, with D possibly being TRBD1 (5 bases). Germline V gene sequence: CDR1 LNHDA, CDR2 SQIVND (reference sequence). The CDR3 runs to 13 residues. V was trimmed by 1 base and J by 6 bases, leaving 10 bases between them. The part of the CDR3 DNA that was read is TGTGCCAGTAGTATAGGCCAGGGCGGCGAG. It specifies CASSIGQGGE. The whole CDR3 region reads CASSIGQGGEQYF. Drawing the rest from reference TRBV19 and TRBJ2-7, the complete variable domain is DGGITQSPKYLFRKEGQNVTLSCEQNLNHDAMYWYRQDPGQGLRLIYYSQIVNDFQKGDIAEGYSVSREKKESFPLTVTSAQKNPTAFYLCASSIGQGGEQYFGPGTRLTVT.

Points on this clone: The CDR3 end falls 3 residues outside the read, so it is completed with the germline J gene. The V gene is TRBV5-1, the J gene TRBJ2-5; 10 bases map to TRBD2. CDR1 and CDR2 from the germline V gene are SGHRS and YFSETQ. V shed 4 bases, J shed 0 bases, and the junction held 3 bases outside the gene matches. The CDR3 length is 15 residues. The CDR3 DNA, read in part, is TGCGCCAGCAGCACCGGGACTAGCGACCAAGAGACC. This sequence encodes CASSTGTSDQET. The CDR3 in its entirety is CASSTGTSDQETQYF.

The chain's CDR3 is CASSPTYRGMNTEAFF. The sequenced part of the CDR3 DNA is TGTGCCAGTAGCCCTACCTACAGGGGGATGAACACTGAA. This rearrangement joins TRBV19 to TRBJ1-1; TRBD1 matches at 8 bases. The read comes to an end 3 residues before the CDR3 does, leaving the germline J gene to fill in the end. In germline, CDR1 is LNHDA, CDR2 SQIVND (reference sequence). The ends lost 6 bases at V and 0 bases at J; junction bases unmatched: 9. The CDR3 covers 16 residues.

Details on this clone: The CDR3 end is not reached by the read, which stops 3 residues before it; the germline J gene fills it in. The chain carries TRBV6-2 or TRBV6-3 and TRBJ2-3; D is unresolved. The length of the CDR3 is 14 residues. Per germline, CDR1 MNHEY and CDR2 SVGEGT. The CDR3 bases that were read are TGTGCCAGCAGTTTGTCCCTAAAAAAAGAGACG. This codes for CASSLSLKKET. The complete CDR3 sequence is CASSLSLKKETQYF.

Turning to this clone: The sequence runs out 3 residues before the end of the CDR3; the remainder is reconstructed from the germline J gene. V is TRBV7-9 and J is TRBJ2-4; weak D call: TRBD2 (6 bases). The CDR3 loop spans 13 amino acids. The germline gives CDR1 SEHNR, CDR2 FQNEAQ (reference sequence). Partial CDR3 DNA: TGTGCCAGCAGCTCCGCGGAGGACTATGGT. Residues: CASSSAEDYG. The CDR3 in its entirety is CASSSAEDYGQYF.

Concerning this clone: The read comes to an end 3 residues before the CDR3 does, leaving the germline J gene to fill in the end. This chain connects TRBV3-1 (or the pseudogene TRBV3-2) to TRBJ2-7; D is perhaps TRBD1 (6 bases). With 7 bases removed from V and 5 bases from J, the gap between germline ends came to 15 bases. Looked up from germline, CDR1 is LGHDT and CDR2 is YNNKEL (reference sequence). This CDR3 is 13 amino acids long. Partial CDR3 DNA: TGTGCCAGCACCGTCAGGGGTGGCCACGAG. It translates to CASTVRGGHE. The entire CDR3 is CASTVRGGHEQYF.

Note on this clone: The sequenced fragment ends 3 residues before the CDR3 boundary, so the rest is inferred from the germline J gene. The chain combines TRBV18 with TRBJ2-5; TRBD1 matches 8 bases. The CDR3 consists of 15 residues. Trimming cost V 6 bases and J 5 bases; bases outside gene matches: 11. Germline-derived CDR1 and CDR2 are KGHSH and LQKENI. The DNA read from the CDR3 is TGTGCCAGCTCCCACCCGGACAGGGTGCGGGAGACC. This gives the protein CASSHPDRVRET. The whole CDR3 protein is CASSHPDRVRETQYF.

Remarks on this clone: The CDR3 end is not reached by the read, which stops 3 residues before it; the germline J gene fills it in. This CDR3 is also generated by other DNA sequences in the sample. V and J are TRBV18 and TRBJ2-2; 11 nucleotides line up with TRBD1. The CDR3 runs 16 residues. V was clipped by 3 bases and J by 5 bases; unmatched bases: 5. Germline CDR1 and CDR2: KGHSH and LQKENI. This CDR3 is CASSPPGQGGTGELFF. CDR3 DNA, as far as it was read: TGTGCCAGCTCACCGCCGGGACAGGGGGGAACCGGGGAG.

Concerning this clone: The read is 3 residues too short to cover the CDR3 end, so that end is filled in from the germline J gene. V and J are TRBV30 and TRBJ1-4; D is unclear. CDR3 length: 13 amino acids. Germline CDR1 is GTSNPN and CDR2 is SVGIG (reference sequence). The V end was cut by 3 bases, the J end by 4 bases, with 9 bases between. The sequenced part of the CDR3 DNA is TGTGCCTGGAGGGACGGACTTAATGAAAAA. It encodes CAWRDGLNEK. The CDR3 as a whole reads CAWRDGLNEKLFF.

With respect to this clone: The read terminates 3 residues before the CDR3 end, so the remaining end is supplied by the germline J gene. V gene TRBV4-2 combines with J gene TRBJ1-6; possibly TRBD1 for D (6 bases). The CDR3 contains 16 residues. CDR1 and CDR2 from the germline V gene are LGHNA and YNFKEQ. V was clipped by 1 base and J by 7 bases, with 14 bases between them. Partial CDR3 DNA: TGTGCCAGCAGCCAAGGCTACAGGGATCGGAATTCACCC. Protein sequence: CASSQGYRDRNSP. The full CDR3 protein reads CASSQGYRDRNSPLHF.

The sequenced part of the CDR3 DNA is TGCGCCAGCAGCCACTCCCCGGACAGAGCCTACGAG. It is translated as CASSHSPDRAYE. The full CDR3 reads CASSHSPDRAYEQYF. The chain combines TRBV5-1 with TRBJ2-7; tentative D call: TRBD1 (6 bases). The CDR3 is cut off 3 residues early in the read; its end comes from the germline J gene. Looked up from germline, CDR1 is SGHRS and CDR2 is YFSETQ. Trimming took off 4 bases at V and 2 bases at J, with 16 bases between the two ends. CDR3 size: 15 residues.

On this clone: Sequencing ends 3 residues short of the CDR3 end; the germline J gene provides the rest. The gene calls are TRBV7-9 and TRBJ1-5, with D unclear. Germline V gene sequence: CDR1 SEHNR, CDR2 FQNEAQ (reference sequence). Trimming removed 1 base from V and 4 bases from J, with 11 bases in between. The CDR3 is 15 amino acids. This CDR3 reads CASSLVGGANQPQHF. CDR3 DNA, as far as it was read: TGTGCCAGCAGCTTAGTTGGCGGCGCTAATCAGCCC.

On this clone itself: The missing CDR3 end, 3 residues past where the read stops, is filled in from the germline J gene. This rearrangement joins TRBV6-1 to TRBJ1-1; TRBD1 matches 10 bases. The CDR3 loop spans 15 amino acids. V trimming: 4 bases; J trimming: 5 bases; junction bases outside the gene matches: 7. CDR1 is MNHNS, CDR2 SASEGT, per germline. The sequenced part of the CDR3 DNA is TGTGCCAGCAGTGTAGCCGACAGGGGGCAAACTGAA. It specifies CASSVADRGQTE. The CDR3 in its entirety is CASSVADRGQTEAFF.

On this clone: The read stops 3 residues short of the end of the CDR3; the missing end is completed from the germline J gene. The gene calls are TRBV20-1 and TRBJ1-4, with 7 bases identical to TRBD1. V dropped 2 bases and J dropped 5; count of bases not matched to a gene: 2. CDR3 length: 13 residues. Per the germline V gene, CDR1 is DFQATT and CDR2 is SNEGSKA (reference sequence). The CDR3: CSARMDRNEKLFF. The sequenced part of the CDR3 DNA is TGCAGTGCTAGAATGGACAGGAATGAAAAA.

Regarding this clone: The DNA ends 3 residues before the CDR3 does, and the rest of the CDR3 is filled in from the germline J gene. The V call is TRBV10-3, the J call TRBJ2-3; D is possibly TRBD1 (6 bases). Germline V CDR1 and CDR2: ENHRY, SYGVKD. The CDR3 runs to 14 residues. The part of the CDR3 DNA that was read is TGTGCCATCAGTGTTTCAGGGGAGTTGGAGACG. Translating gives CAISVSGELET. The CDR3 in its entirety is CAISVSGELETQYF.

In the case of this clone: The read finishes 3 residues shy of the CDR3 end, and the germline J gene is used to complete it. The chain links TRBV18 to TRBJ1-2, with 9 positions matching TRBD1. There are 14 residues in the CDR3. Germline V gives CDR1 KGHSH, CDR2 LQKENI. The CDR3: CASSPDRGGDDYTF. CDR3 bases read: TGTGCCAGCTCACCGGACAGGGGAGGCGACGAC.

As for this clone: The read gets to within 3 residues of the CDR3 end, and the germline J gene fills in the rest. The V and J genes are TRBV6-1 and TRBJ2-3, with D unresolved. The CDR3 runs to 13 residues. The germline gives CDR1 MNHNS, CDR2 SASEGT. CDR3 DNA (partial): TGTGCCAGCAGTGGGTATAGCAATCAGCCG. Its translation is CASSGYSNQP. The full CDR3 sequence reads CASSGYSNQPQYF.

As to this clone: Sequencing ends 3 residues short of the CDR3 end; the germline J gene provides the rest. The chain is built from TRBV19 and TRBJ2-3; TRBD2 is a possible D gene (6 bases). Germline CDR1 LNHDA, CDR2 SQIVND (reference sequence). The CDR3 covers 15 residues. CDR3: CASSFSPGRNQPQYF. The CDR3 bases that were read are TGTGCCAGTAGTTTTTCCCCAGGGAGGAATCAGCCG.